What follows are 9 T cell receptor beta chains derived from one specimen sequenced in a study of hypomethylating agent response in myelodysplastic syndrome (dated by TCRdb to the early 2020s). The library was made by the immunoSEQ multiplex PCR assay. Held by TCRdb, this immuneACCESS table contains in-frame sequences only and omits some clones. Under half of the omission traces to an unresolved V gene where checked; the cause of the rest is unknown. The sample includes approximately 7,000 clones, with roughly 86% observed a single time. Of the sample, around 16% falls within the top ten clones. The sample was bone marrow, taken before or after starting hypomethylating agent treatment for myelodysplastic syndrome (not recorded which). These receptors came from a human donor with myelodysplastic syndrome.

The chain recombines TRBV6-1 with TRBJ1-1, with unresolved D. The V and J ends lost 2 bases and 8 bases respectively, with 9 bases between them. Germline assignment: CDR1 MNHNS and CDR2 SASEGT. The CDR3 is 12 residues long. This chain's CDR3 is CASSEWLTEAFF. CDR3 DNA: TGTGCCAGCAGTGAATGGTTGACAGAAGCTTTCTTT.

This chain joins TRBV7-2 and TRBJ2-4, with D perhaps being TRBD1 or TRBD2 (6 bases each). The CDR3 sequence is 16 residues long. Trimming removed 1 base at V and 1 base at J, with 11 bases between. Germline CDR1 SGHTA, CDR2 FQGNSA. CDR3 amino acids: CASSLERGLAKNIQYF. The CDR3 nucleotides are TGTGCCAGCAGCTTAGAACGGGGGCTGGCCAAAAACATTCAGTACTTC.

The gene calls are TRBV5-1 and TRBJ1-2, with D possibly matching TRBD1 (5 bases). The V end was cut by 0 bases, the J end by 3 bases, with 15 bases between. Per the germline V gene, CDR1 is SGHRS and CDR2 is YFSETQ. This CDR3 contains 16 residues. The CDR3 here is CASSLAGPPGDYGYTF. For the CDR3, the DNA is TGCGCCAGCAGCTTGGCGGGACCCCCGGGGGACTATGGCTACACCTTC. Complete variable domain (other parts from reference TRBV5-1 and TRBJ1-2): KAGVTQTPRYLIKTRGQQVTLSCSPISGHRSVSWYQQTPGQGLQFLFEYFSETQRNKGNFPGRFSGRQFSNSRSEMNVSTLELGDSALYLCASSLAGPPGDYGYTFGSGTRLTVV.

The gene calls are TRBV6-1 and TRBJ2-7; TRBD2 is a possible D gene (5 bases). CDR3 size: 15 residues. Germline CDR1 and CDR2: MNHNS and SASEGT. The ends were cut back, 7 bases at V and 6 bases at J, with 22 bases in the middle. The chain's CDR3 is CASTPGRHRAGEQYV. The CDR3 bases are TGTGCCAGCACCCCGGGCAGGCACCGCGCGGGCGAGCAGTACGTC.

V gene TRBV7-2 combines with J gene TRBJ2-7, with a tentative D call TRBD2 (7 bases). Deletions cut 5 bases from V and 6 bases from J, with 11 bases between. The length of the CDR3 is 12 residues. The germline gives CDR1 SGHTA, CDR2 FQGNSA. In DNA form, the CDR3 reads TGTGCCAGCAGCGCTCGGGGGGCCGAGCAGTACTTC. Its protein product is CASSARGAEQYF.

V usage is TRBV7-2 and J usage is TRBJ2-1; TRBD2 aligns across 7 bases. This CDR3 is built from 14 residues. V trimming: 5 bases; J trimming: 4 bases; junction bases outside the gene matches: 5. The V gene's germline CDR1 is SGHTA and CDR2 FQGNSA. CDR3 amino acids: CASSMGGEYNEQFF. The CDR3 nucleotides read TGTGCCAGCAGCATGGGGGGGGAGTACAATGAGCAGTTCTTC.

The chain is built from TRBV7-2 and TRBJ2-3; 11 nucleotides agree with TRBD2. J gave up 2 bases and V 4 bases, and 5 bases lay outside the gene matches. CDR1 SGHTA and CDR2 FQGNSA come from the germline V gene. The CDR3 consists of 16 residues. This CDR3 reads CASSSTSGGITDTQYF. CDR3 coding DNA: TGTGCCAGCAGCTCTACTAGCGGGGGTATCACAGATACGCAGTATTTT.

The chain carries TRBV18 and TRBJ2-1, with 10 bases matching TRBD1. V was clipped by 3 bases and J by 8 bases; unmatched bases: 7. The length of the CDR3 is 15 residues. The V gene's germline CDR1 is KGHSH and CDR2 LQKENI. In nucleotides, the CDR3 is TGTGCCAGCTCACCCGGGACAGGGGCTAAATATGAGCAGTTCTTC. Translated, it gives CASSPGTGAKYEQFF.

This clone has just a few counts. V is TRBV19 and J is TRBJ1-6; tentatively, D is TRBD1 (6 bases). The ends were cut back, 3 bases at V and 0 bases at J, with 12 bases in the middle. CDR1 is LNHDA, CDR2 SQIVND, per germline (reference sequence). The CDR3 is made up of 17 amino acids. The CDR3 protein is CASSIGQGSSYNSPLHF. As DNA, the CDR3 is TGTGCCAGTAGTATCGGGCAGGGGAGCTCCTATAATTCACCCCTCCACTTT.